This T cell receptor beta chain was captured by sequencing in a study of blood T cell repertoires in COVID-19. Study details: Sources were T cells, B-cell-depleted T cells, or PBMCs; the material itself was cDNA or gDNA.

Clones were sequenced by immunoSEQ multiplex PCR, and TCRdb holds only the in-frame ones, with some missing. The sample has around 230,000 clones; 80% to 90% are singletons. V was pared by 5 bases and J by 10 bases, with 4 bases of the junction left unmatched. The CDR3 spans 12 residues. Sequenced input: peripheral blood. The TCR sequence derives from a man aged 35 to 55 with acute or convalescent COVID-19. V gene TRBV12-3 or TRBV12-4 combines with J gene TRBJ1-1; TRBD1 aligns across 10 bases. CDR3 region: CASSGQGETAFF. CDR3 sequence (DNA): TGTGCCAGCAGTGGACAGGGGGAGACAGCTTTCTTT.